Listed here are 31 T cell receptor beta chains from one sample, sequenced in a study of T cells in Graves' hyperthyroidism and ophthalmopathy. TCR beta CDR3 sequences were amplified from RNA transcripts. Initially, a first-round RT-PCR of the TCR CDR3 employed the HTBI primer set. A single record per CDR3 protein comes from TCRdb applying MiXCR to the multiplex PCR reads. The table includes approximately 370,000 distinct CDR3 sequences, roughly 17% detected once. Sequenced input: blood. These receptors came from a woman in her twenties or thirties with Graves' hyperthyroidism that later progressed to Graves' ophthalmopathy.

The chain is built from TRBV19 and TRBJ1-5, with D maybe TRBD1 (5 bases). CDR3 length equals 16 residues. V lost 4 bases and J lost 6, with 19 bases in between. CDR1 and CDR2 from the germline V gene are LNHDA and SQIVND (reference sequence). CDR3 nucleotide sequence: TGTGCCAGTAGTACCCCGAATCAGGGAAAAGGTCAGCCCCAGCATTTT. Its translation: CASSTPNQGKGQPQHF.

The V call is TRBV19, the J call TRBJ2-1; D gene ambiguous. The CDR3 has 13 residues. Germline CDR1 LNHDA, CDR2 SQIVND (reference sequence). V lost 6 bases and J 10 bases, leaving 16 bases between the germline ends. CDR3 sequence: CASSPPGRWEQFF. Here the CDR3 DNA reads TGTGCCAGTAGCCCCCCTGGAAGGTGGGAGCAGTTCTTC.

This chain joins TRBV6-1 and TRBJ2-5; D not resolved. This CDR3 contains 13 residues. Germline lookup yields CDR1 MNHNS and CDR2 SASEGT. Between the trimmed V and J ends, which lost 5 bases and 1 base, there was a span of 8 bases. Here the CDR3 DNA reads TGTGCCAGCAGTAATAGGGCCCAAGAGACCCAGTACTTC. It translates to CASSNRAQETQYF.

This clonotype was detected only once. The chain couples TRBV19 to TRBJ2-1, with TRBD2 identical over 8 bases. CDR1 is LNHDA and CDR2 is SQIVND in the germline V gene (reference sequence). The CDR3 length is 16 residues. The trim removed 3 bases at V and 3 bases at J, leaving 7 bases unmatched. CDR3 residues: CASSIEASGFYNEQFF. For the CDR3, the DNA is TGTGCCAGTAGTATTGAGGCTAGCGGGTTCTACAATGAGCAGTTCTTC.

This clonotype was detected ten times or more. The rearrangement joins TRBV28 to TRBJ2-1, with D possibly being TRBD1 or TRBD2 (6 bases each). The V gene lost 5 bases and the J gene lost 4 bases, with 18 bases spanning the gap. This CDR3 comprises 16 residues. Looked up from germline, CDR1 is MDHEN and CDR2 is SYDVKM. The CDR3 loop is CASSVRFGGGYNEQFF. The CDR3 DNA reads as TGTGCCAGCAGTGTCCGATTTGGAGGGGGGTACAATGAGCAGTTCTTC.

This clonotype was observed at least ten times. V and J are TRBV25-1 and TRBJ2-7; 7 positions match TRBD2. Losses at the gene ends were 1 base for V and 3 bases for J; bases not matched to a gene: 12. CDR3 length equals 17 residues. Germline V gene data show CDR1 as MGHDK and CDR2 as SYGVNS. The CDR3 here is CASSESGEGVIVYEQYF. The CDR3 coding sequence is TGTGCCAGCAGTGAATCGGGGGAGGGAGTCATCGTCTACGAGCAGTACTTC.

This clonotype was seen repeatedly, ten times or more. The chain joins TRBV25-1 to TRBJ2-3, with D possibly being TRBD2 (7 bases). Germline V lookup: CDR1 MGHDK, CDR2 SYGVNS. V lost 3 bases and J lost 0, with 22 bases in between. This CDR3 is 19 amino acids long. As DNA, the CDR3 is TGTGCCAGCAGTGAGAGAAGGTGGGGGGGCGTTCCTAGCACAGATACGCAGTATTTT. It codes for CASSERRWGGVPSTDTQYF.

This clonotype has a handful of counts. The gene calls are TRBV29-1 and TRBJ2-1; no firm D call. This CDR3 has 12 residues. The germline gives CDR1 SQVTM, CDR2 ANQGSEA. The V end was cut by 1 base, the J end by 10 bases, with 11 bases between. In DNA, the CDR3 is TGCAGCGTTGAAGTAGGACCCGGGGAGCAGTTCTTC. It encodes CSVEVGPGEQFF.

This clonotype was found a few times. The V call is TRBV29-1, the J call TRBJ2-7; D uncertain. The germline gives CDR1 SQVTM, CDR2 ANQGSEA. V dropped 0 bases and J dropped 2 bases, with 8 bases sitting between them. The CDR3 has 13 amino acids. The CDR3 DNA follows: TGCAGCGTTGAAGATACGGGTACCTACGAGCAGTACTTC. Translated: CSVEDTGTYEQYF.

This CDR3 is CASRALAGVSTDTQYF. In DNA, the CDR3 is TGTGCCAGCAGGGCACTAGCGGGAGTAAGCACAGATACGCAGTATTTT. The rearrangement joins TRBV2 to TRBJ2-3; 11 bases fit TRBD2. Germline lookup yields CDR1 SNHLY and CDR2 FYNNEI. This CDR3 has 16 residues. The V and J ends lost 6 bases and 0 bases, in that order; junction bases with no gene match: 5.

This clonotype appeared many times. The V and J genes are TRBV7-9 and TRBJ2-7; 9 positions match TRBD1. Trimming cost V 5 bases and J 3 bases; bases outside gene matches: 8. The CDR3 has 15 amino acids. The germline CDR1 and CDR2 sequences are SEHNR and FQNEAQ (reference sequence). The CDR3 sequence is CASSGTGQGLYEQYF. The CDR3 coding sequence is TGTGCCAGCAGCGGAACGGGACAGGGCCTCTACGAGCAGTACTTC.

This clonotype was observed at least ten times. V and J are TRBV2 and TRBJ1-5; TRBD1 might be the D (6 bases). CDR1 SNHLY and CDR2 FYNNEI come from the germline V gene. The V end lost 3 bases, the J end lost 5 bases, and 14 bases lay between the germline ends. This CDR3 has 15 amino acids. In DNA, the CDR3 is TGTGCCAGCAGTGACAGGACAGCCAACTATCAGCCCCAGCATTTT. This translates into CASSDRTANYQPQHF. The full variable domain, with the rest looked up from reference TRBV2 and TRBJ1-5, is EPEVTQTPSHQVTQMGQEVILRCVPISNHLYFYWYRQILGQKVEFLVSFYNNEISEKSEIFDDQFSVERPDGSNFTLKIRSTKLEDSAMYFCASSDRTANYQPQHFGDGTRLSIL.

This clonotype was detected ten times or more. The J gene is TRBJ1-3, the V gene TRBV4-1; no definite D call. The CDR3 is 15 residues long. Trimming removed 4 bases at V and 0 bases at J, with 10 bases between. Germline loops: CDR1 MGHRA, CDR2 YSYEKL. The DNA of the CDR3 is TGCGCCAGCAGCCTTTACGGGAACTCTGGAAACACCATATATTTT. Protein: CASSLYGNSGNTIYF.

This clonotype was seen a few times. This chain joins TRBV19 and TRBJ1-1, with D hard to call. The germline CDR1 and CDR2 sequences are LNHDA and SQIVND (reference sequence). The CDR3 totals 12 residues. V lost 8 bases to trimming and J lost 0 bases, with 7 bases between them. CDR3 residues: CASARLNTEAFF. The DNA of the CDR3 is TGTGCCAGTGCTAGACTGAACACTGAAGCTTTCTTT.

The sample holds many counts of this clonotype. The V gene is TRBV6-5, the J gene TRBJ1-1; D remains unclear. There are 13 residues in the CDR3. V was trimmed by 2 bases and J by 1 base, leaving 5 bases between them. The germline V gene encodes CDR1 MNHEY and CDR2 SVGAGI. CDR3 region: CASSYRQNTEAFF. The CDR3 DNA sequence: TGTGCCAGCAGTTACAGACAGAACACTGAAGCTTTCTTT.

This clonotype was observed at least ten times. The DNA of the CDR3 is TGTGCCAGCACGACAGCGACAGATACGCAGTATTTT. Its protein product is CASTTATDTQYF. This rearrangement joins TRBV2 to TRBJ2-3, with TRBD1 as a possible D gene (5 bases). The CDR3 length is 12 residues. From germline, CDR1 is SNHLY and CDR2 FYNNEI. V lost 7 bases and J 3 bases, leaving 8 bases between the germline ends.

J is TRBJ1-2 and V is TRBV5-8; 10 nucleotides line up with TRBD1. Germline assignment: CDR1 SGHTS and CDR2 YDEGEE. This CDR3 is 18 amino acids long. V trimming: 0 bases; J trimming: 3 bases; junction bases outside the gene matches: 11. In nucleotides, the CDR3 is TGTGCCAGCAGCTTGGGACAGGGGGCCATGGATCTAGACTATGGCTACACCTTC. Amino acid sequence: CASSLGQGAMDLDYGYTF.

This clonotype was observed at least ten times. The chain links TRBV15 to TRBJ2-7, with D perhaps being TRBD1 or TRBD2 (5 bases each). Looked up from germline, CDR1 is LNHNV and CDR2 is YYDKDF (reference sequence). V lost 1 base, J lost 3 bases, and 16 bases lay in between. The CDR3 covers 16 residues. CDR3 residues: CATSRVLGAGGYEQYF. Here the CDR3 DNA reads TGTGCCACCAGCAGAGTTCTAGGGGCGGGTGGCTACGAGCAGTACTTC.

The chain is built from TRBV20-1 and TRBJ1-3; D gene unclear. V was trimmed by 0 bases and J by 0 bases, leaving 6 bases between them. The CDR3 contains 14 residues. Looked up from germline, CDR1 is DFQATT and CDR2 is SNEGSKA (reference sequence). CDR3: CSARDRTSGNTIYF. The CDR3 nucleotides are TGCAGTGCTAGAGACAGAACCTCTGGAAACACCATATATTTT.

In this sample, this clonotype turned up a few times. The rearrangement uses TRBV6-1 and TRBJ2-7, with a weak D call TRBD1 (5 bases). CDR1 MNHNS and CDR2 SASEGT come from the germline V gene. This CDR3 region has 13 residues. Trimming pared 3 bases from V and 2 bases from J, leaving 8 bases between. The CDR3 nucleotides are TGTGCCAGCAGTGATCGGACACCCTACGAGCAGTACTTC. Translating it yields CASSDRTPYEQYF.

V is TRBV28 and J is TRBJ2-7; D is perhaps TRBD2 (5 bases). Germline loops: CDR1 MDHEN, CDR2 SYDVKM. There are 14 residues in the CDR3. The ends were cut back, 10 bases at V and 7 bases at J, with 23 bases in the middle. The CDR3 DNA reads as TGTGCCATCAAAGGGCCTTCGAGGGTACAAGAGCAGTACTTC. Its protein is CAIKGPSRVQEQYF.

This clonotype showed up just a few times. The gene calls are TRBV4-1 and TRBJ1-2; 7 bases align to TRBD1. Germline-derived CDR1 and CDR2 are MGHRA and YSYEKL. Losses at the gene ends were 0 bases for V and 0 bases for J; bases not matched to a gene: 7. This CDR3 comprises 17 residues. The CDR3 DNA follows: TGCGCCAGCAGCCAAGAGCCGGGGACAGACCCTAACTATGGCTACACCTTC. Amino acid sequence: CASSQEPGTDPNYGYTF.

This clonotype appeared a few times. The rearrangement joins TRBV14 to TRBJ2-7, with D unresolved. Trimming shortened V by 3 bases and J by 2 bases, and 17 bases separated the two germline ends. Germline V lookup: CDR1 SGHDN, CDR2 FVKESK. There are 16 residues in the CDR3. The CDR3 coding sequence is TGTGCCAGCAGCCATCCCCGCGCTGGGCAGACCTACGAGCAGTACTTC. Protein product: CASSHPRAGQTYEQYF.

The chain combines TRBV19 with TRBJ2-5; no reliable D call. In germline, CDR1 is LNHDA, CDR2 SQIVND (reference sequence). The CDR3 totals 13 residues. V lost 4 bases and J lost 5, with 11 bases in between. In DNA, the CDR3 is TGTGCCAGTAGTAGAGAGGCGAGGGAGACCCAGTACTTC. Its protein is CASSREARETQYF.

This clonotype was seen many times. V usage is TRBV27 and J usage is TRBJ2-1; D possibly matches TRBD1 or TRBD2 (5 bases each). The length of the CDR3 is 17 residues. Trimming pared 0 bases from V and 2 bases from J, leaving 14 bases between. Germline CDR1 is MNHEY and CDR2 is SMNVEV (reference sequence). The chain's CDR3 is CASSLSYMGPPYNEQFF. Written as DNA, the CDR3 is TGTGCCAGCAGTTTATCGTATATGGGACCGCCCTACAATGAGCAGTTCTTC.

The chain combines TRBV5-4 with TRBJ1-1; a weak D match, TRBD1 (6 bases). V was shortened by 1 base and J by 1 base, with 11 bases between the two germline ends. This CDR3 region has 15 residues. CDR1 SGHNT and CDR2 YYREEE come from the germline V gene (reference sequence). The CDR3 sequence: CASSLFGQPNTEAFF. DNA for the CDR3: TGTGCCAGCAGCTTGTTTGGACAGCCGAACACTGAAGCTTTCTTT. Looking up the rest from reference TRBV5-4 and TRBJ1-1 gives the full variable domain: ETGVTQSPTHLIKTRGQQVTLRCSSQSGHNTVSWYQQALGQGPQFIFQYYREEENGRGNFPPRFSGLQFPNYSSELNVNALELDDSALYLCASSLFGQPNTEAFFGQGTRLTVV.

This clonotype was seen at least ten times. The V gene is TRBV12-3 or TRBV12-4, the J gene TRBJ1-5; 8 bases are shared with TRBD1. This CDR3 is built from 15 residues. The V and J ends lost 1 base and 7 bases, in that order; junction bases with no gene match: 6. The CDR3 here is CASSLVGDRGQPQHF. CDR3 coding DNA: TGTGCCAGCAGTTTAGTAGGAGACAGGGGCCAGCCCCAGCATTTT.

This clonotype was counted ten times or more. This rearrangement joins TRBV7-9 to TRBJ1-6; D remains ambiguous. Per germline, CDR1 SEHNR and CDR2 FQNEAQ (reference sequence). V lost 5 bases, J lost 8 bases, and 7 bases lay in between. The CDR3 is 12 residues long. Written as DNA, the CDR3 is TGTGCCAGCAGCCGGTGGGATTCACCCCTCCACTTT. Translated: CASSRWDSPLHF.

This clonotype was counted ten times or more. The chain employs TRBV2 and TRBJ1-2, with 7 bases fitting TRBD1. This CDR3 is 15 amino acids long. The trim removed 4 bases at V and 5 bases at J, leaving 10 bases unmatched. Germline V gives CDR1 SNHLY, CDR2 FYNNEI. CDR3 residues: CASSVQEGAGYGYTF. In DNA form, the CDR3 reads TGTGCCAGCAGTGTTCAGGAGGGGGCCGGATATGGCTACACCTTC.

This clonotype has only a few counts. The V and J genes are TRBV27 and TRBJ1-6; maybe TRBD1 (5 bases). The V end lost 2 bases, the J end lost 9 bases, and 14 bases lay between the germline ends. Germline values: CDR1 MNHEY, CDR2 SMNVEV (reference sequence). This CDR3 comprises 15 residues. The CDR3 reads CASSLGQQRGSPLHF. The CDR3 DNA reads TGTGCCAGCAGTTTAGGGCAGCAAAGGGGTTCACCCCTCCACTTT.

This clonotype was seen more than once but under ten times. The J gene is TRBJ2-2, the V gene TRBV18; possibly TRBD1 for D (6 bases). V gave up 0 bases and J gave up 8 bases, with 10 bases separating them. CDR3 length: 14 residues. Germline assignment: CDR1 KGHSH and CDR2 LQKENI. For the CDR3, the DNA is TGTGCCAGCTCACCACCCAACAGGGTGGGGGAGCTGTTTTTT. It yields the protein CASSPPNRVGELFF.